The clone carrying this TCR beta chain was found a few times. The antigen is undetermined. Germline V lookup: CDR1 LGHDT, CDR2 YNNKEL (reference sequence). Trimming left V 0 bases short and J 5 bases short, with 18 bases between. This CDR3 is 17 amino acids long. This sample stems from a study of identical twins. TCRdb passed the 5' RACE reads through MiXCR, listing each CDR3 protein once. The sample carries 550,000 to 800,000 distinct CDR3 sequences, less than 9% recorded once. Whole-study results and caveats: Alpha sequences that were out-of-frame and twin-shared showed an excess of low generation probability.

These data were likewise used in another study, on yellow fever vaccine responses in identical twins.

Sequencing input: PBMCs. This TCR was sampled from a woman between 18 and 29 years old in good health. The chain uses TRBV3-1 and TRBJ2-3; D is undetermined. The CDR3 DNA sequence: TGTGCCAGCAGCCAAGACGGATCGGGTCGAGCACGAGATACGCAGTATTTT. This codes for CASSQDGSGRARDTQYF.